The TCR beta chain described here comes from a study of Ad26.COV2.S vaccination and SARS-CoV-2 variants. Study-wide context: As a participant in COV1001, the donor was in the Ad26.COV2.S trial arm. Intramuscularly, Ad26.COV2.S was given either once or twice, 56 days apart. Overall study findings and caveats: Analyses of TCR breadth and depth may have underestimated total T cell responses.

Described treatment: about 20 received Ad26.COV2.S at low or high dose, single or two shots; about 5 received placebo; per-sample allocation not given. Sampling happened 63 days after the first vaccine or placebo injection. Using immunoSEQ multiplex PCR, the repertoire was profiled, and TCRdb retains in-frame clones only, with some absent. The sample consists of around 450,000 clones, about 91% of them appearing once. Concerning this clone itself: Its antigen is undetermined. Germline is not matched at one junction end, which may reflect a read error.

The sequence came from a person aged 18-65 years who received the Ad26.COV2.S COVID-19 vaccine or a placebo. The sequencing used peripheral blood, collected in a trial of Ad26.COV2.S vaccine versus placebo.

This chain's CDR3 is CASSLAGADTQYF. The CDR3 DNA sequence: TGTGCCAGCAGCCTAGCGGGAGCAGATACGCAGTATTTT. The chain couples TRBV11-1 to TRBJ2-3, with 10 nucleotides matching TRBD2. This CDR3 spans 13 amino acids. From germline, CDR1 is SGHAT and CDR2 FQDESV (reference sequence). Full variable domain (rest looked up from reference TRBV11-1 and TRBJ2-3): EAEVAQSPRYKITEKSQAVAFWCDPISGHATLYWYRQILGQGPELLVQFQDESVVDDSQLPKDRFSAERLKGVDSTLKIQPAELGDSAMYLCASSLAGADTQYFGPGTRLTVL.